Shown below are 22 T cell receptor beta chains from a single sample sequenced in a study of CD8 T cells in ankylosing spondylitis. TCRdb re-called the 5' RACE reads with MiXCR, one entry per CDR3 protein. The repertoire holds about 190,000 distinct CDR3 sequences, over 10% seen once, with approximately 10% in the top ten. Sequencing was done on a sample of blood, either unsorted or a sorted T cell fraction (not recorded which). The origin of the receptors is a female donor with ankylosing spondylitis or in good health (not recorded which).

V and J are TRBV7-9 and TRBJ1-3; a possible D gene is TRBD1 (6 bases). CDR3 length: 15 amino acids. V lost 2 bases and J 4 bases, leaving 12 bases between the germline ends. The germline CDR1 and CDR2 sequences are SEHNR and FQNEAQ (reference sequence). CDR3 nucleotides: TGTGCCAGCAGCTTACAGGGACATCTCGGAAACACCATATATTTT. It codes for CASSLQGHLGNTIYF.

This clonotype was counted many times. The chain has TRBV6-2 or TRBV6-3 and TRBJ1-1, with a weak D call TRBD1 (6 bases). The CDR3 consists of 13 residues. The V gene lost 5 bases and the J gene lost 7 bases, with 14 bases spanning the gap. The germline gives CDR1 MNHEY, CDR2 SVGEGT. In DNA, the CDR3 is TGTGCCAGCAGTCCCCAGGGGCTTAGTGAAGCTTTCTTT. Translated: CASSPQGLSEAFF.

In its sample, this clonotype was seen a few times. The chain uses TRBV20-1 and TRBJ2-4; 7 nucleotides align to TRBD1. Per germline, CDR1 DFQATT and CDR2 SNEGSKA (reference sequence). This CDR3 spans 13 amino acids. V gave up 3 bases and J gave up 4 bases; unmatched junction bases: 3. DNA of the CDR3: TGCAGTGCTAGTCGGGACAGAAAAAACATTCAGTACTTC. It is translated as CSASRDRKNIQYF.

This clonotype has ten or more counts. The chain has TRBV27 and TRBJ2-7; D unresolved. V lost 3 bases, J lost 3 bases, and 9 bases lay in between. CDR1 is MNHEY and CDR2 is SMNVEV in the germline V gene (reference sequence). There are 13 residues in the CDR3. The CDR3 sequence is CASSFKVDYEQYF. For the CDR3, the DNA is TGTGCCAGCAGTTTCAAGGTGGACTACGAGCAGTACTTC.

The table lists this clonotype with many counts. This chain uses TRBV3-1 with TRBJ2-2, with TRBD2 matching over 7 bases. Looked up from germline, CDR1 is LGHDT and CDR2 is YNNKEL (reference sequence). CDR3 size: 19 residues. V lost 3 bases and J lost 1; bases outside the gene matches: 14. CDR3 nucleotides: TGTGCCAGCAGCCATGTCGGGGGGAGGGCCAGGAGGAACACCGGGGAGCTGTTTTTT. Translation: CASSHVGGRARRNTGELFF.

This sequence joins TRBV7-2 and TRBJ2-5; D possibly corresponds to TRBD2 (6 bases). This CDR3 region has 15 residues. V lost 1 base and J 7 bases, leaving 16 bases between the germline ends. Germline-derived CDR1 and CDR2 are SGHTA and FQGNSA. The CDR3 sequence: CASSLDLRDFGTQYF. The CDR3 DNA is TGTGCCAGCAGCTTAGATTTACGGGACTTCGGGACCCAGTACTTC. The complete variable domain, with remaining parts taken from reference TRBV7-2 and TRBJ2-5, reads GAGVSQSPSNKVTEKGKDVELRCDPISGHTALYWYRQSLGQGLEFLIYFQGNSAPDKSGLPSDRFSAERTGGSVSTLTIQRTQQEDSAVYLCASSLDLRDFGTQYFGPGTRLLVL.

The chain is built from TRBV29-1 and TRBJ2-3; 9 bases are shared with TRBD2. The CDR3 has 14 residues. V was clipped by 3 bases and J by 3 bases; unmatched bases: 4. The germline gives CDR1 SQVTM, CDR2 ANQGSEA. CDR3: CSVEASGITDTQYF. CDR3 DNA: TGCAGCGTTGAGGCTAGCGGGATAACAGATACGCAGTATTTT.

The chain links TRBV7-3 to TRBJ1-6, with 7 bases aligning to TRBD1. V trimming: 5 bases; J trimming: 8 bases; junction bases outside the gene matches: 3. CDR3 length: 13 amino acids. The germline V gene has CDR1 SGHTA and CDR2 FQGTGA. CDR3 DNA sequence: TGTGCCAGCAGCGTCGGGACAGATTCACCCCTCCACTTT. Translated: CASSVGTDSPLHF.

This clonotype was seen at least ten times. The chain couples TRBV12-3 or TRBV12-4 to TRBJ1-5, with TRBD1 matching over 7 bases. Trimming took 6 bases from V and 6 from J; bases not matched to a gene: 5. This CDR3 is 13 amino acids long. The CDR3 DNA sequence: TGTGCCAGCAGCCACAGGGGTAGTCAGCCCCAGCATTTT. The encoded protein is CASSHRGSQPQHF.

Many counts were recorded for this clonotype. The V and J genes are TRBV7-8 and TRBJ2-3; D is unclear. CDR1 and CDR2 from the germline V gene are SGHVS and FQNEAQ. Trimming cost V 0 bases and J 2 bases, with 12 bases left between them. The CDR3 runs to 16 residues. The CDR3: CASSLALAPHTDTQYF. CDR3 nucleotides: TGTGCCAGCAGCTTAGCACTTGCGCCTCACACAGATACGCAGTATTTT. The full variable domain, rest sourced from reference TRBV7-8 and TRBJ2-3, is GAGVSQSPRYKVAKRGQDVALRCDPISGHVSLFWYQQALGQGPEFLTYFQNEAQLDKSGLPSDRFFAERPEGSVSTLKIQRTQQEDSAVYLCASSLALAPHTDTQYFGPGTRLTVL.

At least ten counts were recorded for this clonotype. V gene TRBV28 combines with J gene TRBJ1-2; D gene uncertain. Between the trimmed V and J ends, which lost 7 bases and 4 bases, there was a span of 7 bases. The CDR3 totals 11 residues. CDR1 is MDHEN, CDR2 SYDVKM, per germline. The CDR3 DNA is TGTGCCAGCAATGCTGGCTATGGCTACACCTTC. Translation gives CASNAGYGYTF.

This clonotype has a count of ten or more. This chain uses TRBV24-1 with TRBJ1-3; possibly TRBD1 for D (5 bases). Trimming left V 6 bases short and J 0 bases short, with 8 bases between. The CDR3 spans 14 residues. In germline, CDR1 is KGHDR, CDR2 SFDVKD. CDR3 nucleotides: TGTGCCACCAGTACCGGGGCCTCTGGAAACACCATATATTTT. This gives the protein CATSTGASGNTIYF.

This rearrangement joins TRBV18 to TRBJ2-3, with D perhaps TRBD1 or TRBD2 (5 bases each). The CDR3 covers 14 residues. The V gene's germline CDR1 is KGHSH and CDR2 LQKENI. V gave up 4 bases and J gave up 6 bases, with 14 bases separating them. CDR3 coding DNA: TGTGCCAGCTCACTTGGGGGAACGTCGGATACGCAGTATTTT. Translation: CASSLGGTSDTQYF. Using reference TRBV18 and TRBJ2-3 for the parts outside the CDR3, the full variable domain is NAGVMQNPRHLVRRRGQEARLRCSPMKGHSHVYWYRQLPEEGLKFMVYLQKENIIDESGMPKERFSAEFPKEGPSILRIQQVVRGDSAAYFCASSLGGTSDTQYFGPGTRLTVL.

This clonotype was seen ten or more times. The chain has TRBV7-9 and TRBJ1-5; weak D call: TRBD1 (5 bases). The CDR3 has 14 residues. Trimming cost V 5 bases and J 4 bases, with 12 bases left between them. The germline V gene encodes CDR1 SEHNR and CDR2 FQNEAQ (reference sequence). This chain's CDR3 is CASSGGGQNQPQHF. CDR3 nucleotides: TGTGCCAGCAGCGGCGGAGGACAAAATCAGCCCCAGCATTTT. The complete variable domain, with remaining parts taken from reference TRBV7-9 and TRBJ1-5, reads DTGVSQNPRHKITKRGQNVTFRCDPISEHNRLYWYRQTLGQGPEFLTYFQNEAQLEKSRLLSDRFSAERPKGSFSTLEIQRTEQGDSAMYLCASSGGGQNQPQHFGDGTRLSIL.

This clonotype has ten or more counts. The chain recombines TRBV21-1 with TRBJ1-6; the DNA was not compared with TRBD1, the D call given in the table. TRBV21-1 is shown as a pseudogene. The CDR3 extends over 14 amino acids. The chain's CDR3 is CASSKGQHNSPLHF. The CDR3 DNA sequence: TGTGCCAGCAGCAAAGGACAGCATAATTCACCCCTCCACTTT.

This clonotype was counted a few times. The genes are TRBV5-1 and TRBJ1-1; the D gene is possibly TRBD1 (5 bases). V was cut by 0 bases and J by 6 bases, with 18 bases left in between. This CDR3 has 16 amino acids. CDR1 is SGHRS and CDR2 is YFSETQ in the germline V gene. Here the CDR3 DNA reads TGCGCCAGCAGCTTGGGATCCGGACAAATCGACGCTGAAGCTTTCTTT. It specifies CASSLGSGQIDAEAFF.

Many counts were recorded for this clonotype. The chain is built from TRBV7-8 and TRBJ1-5, with D hard to call. CDR1 is SGHVS and CDR2 is FQNEAQ in the germline V gene. V lost 1 base and J 5 bases, leaving 6 bases between the germline ends. The CDR3 covers 13 residues. Here the CDR3 reads CASSLEAHQPQHF. CDR3 nucleotides: TGTGCCAGCAGCTTAGAGGCGCATCAGCCCCAGCATTTT. Full variable domain (missing parts from reference TRBV7-8 and TRBJ1-5): GAGVSQSPRYKVAKRGQDVALRCDPISGHVSLFWYQQALGQGPEFLTYFQNEAQLDKSGLPSDRFFAERPEGSVSTLKIQRTQQEDSAVYLCASSLEAHQPQHFGDGTRLSIL.

This clonotype was detected many times. The CDR3 loop is CASSSGTAQGEQFF. The CDR3 coding sequence is TGTGCCAGCAGTTCCGGGACAGCTCAAGGAGAGCAGTTCTTC. This sequence joins TRBV11-2 and TRBJ2-1, with TRBD1 matching over 7 bases. J gave up 10 bases and V 6 bases, and 12 bases lay outside the gene matches. Germline V gene sequence: CDR1 SGHAT, CDR2 FQNNGV. The CDR3 is 14 amino acids.

This clonotype was seen many times. CDR3 sequence: CASRRTVTYNSPLHF. The CDR3 coding sequence is TGCGCCAGCAGAAGGACAGTCACCTATAATTCACCCCTCCACTTT. The V call is TRBV5-1, the J call TRBJ1-6; weak D call: TRBD1 (6 bases). The CDR3 is 15 amino acids. Germline CDR1 SGHRS, CDR2 YFSETQ. The ends were cut back, 5 bases at V and 2 bases at J, with 11 bases in the middle.

Many counts were recorded for this clonotype. The rearrangement joins TRBV7-3 to TRBJ2-7; TRBD2 agrees at 9 bases. Trimming took 4 bases from V and 1 from J; bases not matched to a gene: 5. The CDR3 has 15 amino acids. Germline lookup yields CDR1 SGHTA and CDR2 FQGTGA. DNA for the CDR3: TGTGCCAGCAGCTCCTGGACTAGCGAGTCCTACGAGCAGTACTTC. Translated, it gives CASSSWTSESYEQYF.

The rearrangement links TRBV4-3 to TRBJ2-1; D ambiguous. V was pared by 1 base and J by 4 bases, with 11 bases between. Germline V gives CDR1 LGHNA, CDR2 YSLEER. This CDR3 comprises 15 residues. CDR3 coding DNA: TGCGCCAGCAGCCAAGTGGGGTTCGGTTACAATGAGCAGTTCTTC. Translated: CASSQVGFGYNEQFF.

In its sample, this clonotype was seen a few times. The chain employs TRBV27 and TRBJ2-3; the D gene is possibly TRBD1 (6 bases). V shed 4 bases and J shed 10 bases, with 12 bases lying between them. The CDR3 runs 12 residues. Germline V lookup: CDR1 MNHEY, CDR2 SMNVEV (reference sequence). CDR3 nucleotide sequence: TGTGCCAGCAGTTGGGACACGGGGCCGCAGTATTTT. This codes for CASSWDTGPQYF.